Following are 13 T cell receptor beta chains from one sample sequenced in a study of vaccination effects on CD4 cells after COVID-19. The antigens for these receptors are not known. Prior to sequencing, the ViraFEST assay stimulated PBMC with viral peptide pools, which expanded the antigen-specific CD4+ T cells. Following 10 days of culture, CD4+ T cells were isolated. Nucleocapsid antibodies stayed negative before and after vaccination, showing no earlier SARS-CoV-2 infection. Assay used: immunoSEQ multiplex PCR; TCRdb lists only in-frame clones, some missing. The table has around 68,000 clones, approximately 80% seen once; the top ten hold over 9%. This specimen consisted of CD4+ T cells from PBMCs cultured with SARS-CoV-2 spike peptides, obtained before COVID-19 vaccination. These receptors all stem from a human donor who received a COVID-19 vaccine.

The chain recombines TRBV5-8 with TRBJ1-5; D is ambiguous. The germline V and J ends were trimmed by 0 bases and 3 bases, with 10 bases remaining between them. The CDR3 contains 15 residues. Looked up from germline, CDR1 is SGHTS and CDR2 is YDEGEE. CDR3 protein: CASSLAVDSNQPQHF. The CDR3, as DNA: TGTGCCAGCAGCTTGGCCGTGGATTCCAATCAGCCCCAGCATTTT.

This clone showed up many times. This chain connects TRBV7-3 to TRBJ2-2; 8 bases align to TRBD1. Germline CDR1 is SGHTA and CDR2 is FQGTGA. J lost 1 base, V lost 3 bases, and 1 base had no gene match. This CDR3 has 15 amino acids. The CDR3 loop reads CASSFRGLNTGELFF. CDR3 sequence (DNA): TGTGCCAGCAGCTTCAGGGGGCTGAACACCGGGGAGCTGTTTTTT.

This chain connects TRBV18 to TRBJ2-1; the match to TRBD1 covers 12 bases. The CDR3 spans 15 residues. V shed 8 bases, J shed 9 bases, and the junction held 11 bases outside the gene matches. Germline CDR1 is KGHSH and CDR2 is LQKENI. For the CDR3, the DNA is TGTGCCAGCCAAGACTCGGGACAGGGGGCGCGTGAGCAGTTCTTC. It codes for CASQDSGQGAREQFF.

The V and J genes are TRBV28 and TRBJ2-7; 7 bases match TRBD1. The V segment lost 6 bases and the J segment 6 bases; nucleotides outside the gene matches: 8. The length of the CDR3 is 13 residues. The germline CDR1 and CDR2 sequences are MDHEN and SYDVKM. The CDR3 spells CASRPPGQTEQYV. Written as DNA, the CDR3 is TGTGCCAGCAGGCCCCCGGGACAGACCGAGCAGTACGTC.

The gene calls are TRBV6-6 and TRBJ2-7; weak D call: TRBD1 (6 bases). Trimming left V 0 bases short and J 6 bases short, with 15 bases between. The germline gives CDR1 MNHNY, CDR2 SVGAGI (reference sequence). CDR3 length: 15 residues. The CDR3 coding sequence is TGTGCCAGCAGTTACTCGAGGGGGAAAGGGGTCGAGCAGTACGTC. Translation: CASSYSRGKGVEQYV.

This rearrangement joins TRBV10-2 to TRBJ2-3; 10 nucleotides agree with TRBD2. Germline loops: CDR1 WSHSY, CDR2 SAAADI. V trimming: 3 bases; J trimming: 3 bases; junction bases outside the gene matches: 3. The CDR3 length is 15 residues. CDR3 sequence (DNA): TGCGCCAGCAGTGATCCAGCGGGGGGGACAGATACGCAGTATTTT. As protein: CASSDPAGGTDTQYF.

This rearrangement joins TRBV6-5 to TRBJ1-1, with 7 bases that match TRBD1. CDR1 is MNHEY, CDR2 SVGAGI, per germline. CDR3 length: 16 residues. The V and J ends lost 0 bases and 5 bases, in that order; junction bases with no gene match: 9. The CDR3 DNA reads TGTGCCAGCAGTTACTCCTTGACAGGGAGAGTTACTGAAGCTTTCTTT. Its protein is CASSYSLTGRVTEAFF.

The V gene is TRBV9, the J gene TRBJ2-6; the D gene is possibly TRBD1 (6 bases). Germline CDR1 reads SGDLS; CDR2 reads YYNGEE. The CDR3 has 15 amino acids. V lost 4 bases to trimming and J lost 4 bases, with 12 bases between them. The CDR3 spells CASSPRGSGANVLTF. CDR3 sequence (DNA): TGTGCCAGCAGCCCCAGGGGTTCAGGGGCCAACGTCCTGACTTTC. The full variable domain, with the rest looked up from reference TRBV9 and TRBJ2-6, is DSGVTQTPKHLITATGQRVTLRCSPRSGDLSVYWYQQSLDQGLQFLIQYYNGEERAKGNILERFSAQQFPDLHSELNLSSLELGDSALYFCASSPRGSGANVLTFGAGSRLTVL.

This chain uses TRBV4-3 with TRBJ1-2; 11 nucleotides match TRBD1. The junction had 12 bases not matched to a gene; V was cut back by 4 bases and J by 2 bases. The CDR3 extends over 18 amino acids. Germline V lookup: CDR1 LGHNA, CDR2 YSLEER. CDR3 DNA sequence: TGCGCCAGCAGCCCACAATTCGGGACAGGGGGTGGCAACTATGGCTACACCTTC. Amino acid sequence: CASSPQFGTGGGNYGYTF.

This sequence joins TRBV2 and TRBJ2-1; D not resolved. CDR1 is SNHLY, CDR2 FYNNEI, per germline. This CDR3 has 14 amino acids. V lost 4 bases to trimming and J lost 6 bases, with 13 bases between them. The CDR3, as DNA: TGTGCCAGCAGTGTATGGTCTGGGTCCAATGAGCAGTTCTTC. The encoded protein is CASSVWSGSNEQFF. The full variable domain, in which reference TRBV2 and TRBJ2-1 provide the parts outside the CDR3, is EPEVTQTPSHQVTQMGQEVILRCVPISNHLYFYWYRQILGQKVEFLVSFYNNEISEKSEIFDDQFSVERPDGSNFTLKIRSTKLEDSAMYFCASSVWSGSNEQFFGPGTRLTVL.

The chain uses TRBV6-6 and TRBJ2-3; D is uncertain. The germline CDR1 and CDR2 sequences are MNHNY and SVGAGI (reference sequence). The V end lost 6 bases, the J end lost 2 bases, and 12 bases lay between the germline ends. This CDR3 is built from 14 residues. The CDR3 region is CASSYQAITDTQYF. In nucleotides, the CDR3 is TGTGCCAGCAGCTACCAGGCGATCACAGATACGCAGTATTTT.

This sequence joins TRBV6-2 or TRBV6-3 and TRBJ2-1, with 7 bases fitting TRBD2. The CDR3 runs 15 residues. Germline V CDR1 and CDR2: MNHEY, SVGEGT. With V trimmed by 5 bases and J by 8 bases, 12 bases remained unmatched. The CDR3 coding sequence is TGTGCCAGCAGTCGTTTCGGACTAGGGAATGATGAGCAGTTCTTC. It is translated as CASSRFGLGNDEQFF.

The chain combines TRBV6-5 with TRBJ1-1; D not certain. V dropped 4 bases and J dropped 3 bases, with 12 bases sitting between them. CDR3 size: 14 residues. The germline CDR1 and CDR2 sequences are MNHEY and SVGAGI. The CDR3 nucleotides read TGTGCCAGCAGTTGGGTCTCCGCTGACACTGAAGCTTTCTTT. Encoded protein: CASSWVSADTEAFF.